Each of the 27 T cell receptor beta chains below was sequenced from the same sample in a study of Ad26.COV2.S vaccination and SARS-CoV-2 variants listed by TCRdb under 2021. The sample's treatment or condition, from its label and the paper: over 15 received Ad26.COV2.S at low or high dose, single or two shots; roughly five received placebo; per-sample allocation not given. For vaccine and placebo recipients, the sequenced repertoires came from samples collected on day 63 after the first injection. The library was prepared using the immunoSEQ multiplex PCR assay. The table comes from immuneACCESS by way of TCRdb, which keeps in-frame sequences with V and J called. Part of the clones is missing from these tables; in studies checked, under half for an unresolved V gene and the rest for unknown reasons. Within this sample are approximately 480,000 clones, with roughly 89% of them counted one time only. The biggest ten clones account for over 10% of the sample.

This specimen was peripheral blood, taken in a trial of Ad26.COV2.S vaccine versus placebo. These receptors originate from a person between 18 and 60 years old who received the Ad26.COV2.S COVID-19 vaccine or a placebo.

This sequence joins TRBV7-3 and TRBJ2-2; either TRBD1 or TRBD2 may fit D (5 bases each). In germline, CDR1 is SGHTA, CDR2 FQGTGA. This CDR3 is 16 amino acids long. V lost 2 bases, J lost 2 bases, and 12 bases lay in between. CDR3 region: CASSLVGGPNTGELFF. The CDR3 DNA reads TGTGCCAGCAGCTTAGTTGGGGGACCTAACACCGGGGAGCTGTTTTTT. Filled out from reference TRBV7-3 and TRBJ2-2, the complete variable domain reads GAGVSQTPSNKVTEKGKYVELRCDPISGHTALYWYRQSLGQGPEFLIYFQGTGAADDSGLPNDRFFAVRPEGSVSTLKIQRTERGDSAVYLCASSLVGGPNTGELFFGEGSRLTVL.

The chain joins TRBV19 to TRBJ1-1; a possible D gene is TRBD1 (6 bases). CDR1 and CDR2 (germline): LNHDA, SQIVND (reference sequence). The CDR3 covers 13 residues. Trimming pared 10 bases from V and 5 bases from J, leaving 17 bases between. CDR3 in amino acids: CATSMRGATEAFF. The CDR3 DNA reads as TGTGCCACTTCAATGCGGGGGGCAACTGAAGCTTTCTTT. Full variable domain (missing parts from reference TRBV19 and TRBJ1-1): DGGITQSPKYLFRKEGQNVTLSCEQNLNHDAMYWYRQDPGQGLRLIYYSQIVNDFQKGDIAEGYSVSREKKESFPLTVTSAQKNPTAFYLCATSMRGATEAFFGQGTRLTVV.

The chain recombines TRBV10-3 with TRBJ1-2, with 7 bases fitting TRBD1. This CDR3 is 14 amino acids long. CDR1 and CDR2 from the germline V gene are ENHRY and SYGVKD. J lost 3 bases, V lost 3 bases, and 4 bases had no gene match. The CDR3 spells CAISDFRGDYGYTF. CDR3 in DNA: TGTGCCATCAGTGATTTCAGGGGGGACTATGGCTACACCTTC.

V is TRBV3-1 (or the pseudogene TRBV3-2) and J is TRBJ2-1; 13 bases line up with TRBD2. CDR1 is LGHDT, CDR2 YNNKEL, per germline (reference sequence). The CDR3 runs 16 residues. V trimming: 2 bases; J trimming: 15 bases; junction bases outside the gene matches: 13. CDR3 sequence: CASSQRGTSGDRRWFF. DNA for the CDR3: TGTGCCAGCAGCCAAAGAGGGACTAGCGGGGATCGGAGGTGGTTCTTC.

V usage is TRBV28 and J usage is TRBJ1-2; no firm D call. This CDR3 comprises 10 residues. Between the trimmed V and J ends, which lost 5 bases and 7 bases, there was a span of 5 bases. Germline V gene lookup returns CDR1 MDHEN and CDR2 SYDVKM. CDR3 DNA sequence: TGTGCCAGCAGTCGGATTGGCTACACCTTC. Translating gives CASSRIGYTF.

The rearrangement links TRBV10-2 to TRBJ2-7, with 9 nucleotides matching TRBD2. CDR3 length equals 15 residues. CDR1 and CDR2 from the germline V gene are WSHSY and SAAADI. With 2 bases clipped from V and 3 bases from J, the junction kept 5 bases outside the gene matches. In nucleotides, the CDR3 is TGCGCCAGCAGTGAGGACAGCGGGGGGTTCTACGAGCAGTACTTC. Protein sequence: CASSEDSGGFYEQYF.

The V call is TRBV5-1, the J call TRBJ1-3; D gene ambiguous. The CDR3 extends over 17 amino acids. V shed 2 bases and J shed 0 bases, with 15 bases lying between them. The germline gives CDR1 SGHRS, CDR2 YFSETQ. The CDR3 region is CASSLERLRVSGNTIYF. For the CDR3, the DNA is TGCGCCAGCAGCTTAGAACGCCTCCGGGTCTCTGGAAACACCATATATTTT.

This clone was seen only once. CDR3 sequence (DNA): TGTGCCAGCTCACGGCAACCGGTTGGACAGGGGTACACTGAAGCTTTCTTT. Residues: CASSRQPVGQGYTEAFF. The chain joins TRBV18 to TRBJ1-1; TRBD1 matches 9 bases. This CDR3 comprises 17 residues. Trimming removed 4 bases from V and 3 bases from J; junction bases left unmatched: 12. Germline loops: CDR1 KGHSH, CDR2 LQKENI.

The chain couples TRBV5-1 to TRBJ2-7; a possible D gene is TRBD2 (6 bases). The CDR3 is 14 amino acids. Germline-derived CDR1 and CDR2 are SGHRS and YFSETQ. The germline V and J ends were trimmed by 0 bases and 1 base, with 8 bases remaining between them. CDR3 loop: CASSLEGLSYEQYF. In nucleotides, the CDR3 is TGCGCCAGCAGCTTGGAGGGACTTTCCTACGAGCAGTACTTC.

The CDR3 region is CASSYDMLDTQYF. In nucleotides, the CDR3 is TGTGCCAGCAGCTACGACATGCTGGATACGCAGTATTTT. This chain uses TRBV7-2 with TRBJ2-3; D not resolved. V was clipped by 4 bases and J by 6 bases, with 11 bases between them. CDR3 length: 13 amino acids. Germline assignment: CDR1 SGHTA and CDR2 FQGNSA.

The chain combines TRBV15 with TRBJ1-5; D gene ambiguous. Germline V gene sequence: CDR1 LNHNV, CDR2 YYDKDF (reference sequence). V was trimmed by 3 bases and J by 3 bases, leaving 12 bases between them. The CDR3 totals 15 residues. The CDR3 sequence is CATSRDPLNNQPQHF. The DNA for the CDR3 is TGTGCCACCAGCAGGGACCCCTTAAACAATCAGCCCCAGCATTTT.

This clone was detected only a few times. The rearrangement links TRBV19 to TRBJ1-2, with D possibly TRBD1 on 5 matching bases. Looked up from germline, CDR1 is LNHDA and CDR2 is SQIVND (reference sequence). The length of the CDR3 is 13 residues. V lost 6 bases, J lost 4 bases, and 12 bases lay in between. Here the CDR3 reads CASRRNGGYGYTF. As DNA, the CDR3 is TGTGCCAGTAGAAGGAACGGGGGCTATGGCTACACCTTC. Using reference TRBV19 and TRBJ1-2 for the parts outside the CDR3, the full variable domain is DGGITQSPKYLFRKEGQNVTLSCEQNLNHDAMYWYRQDPGQGLRLIYYSQIVNDFQKGDIAEGYSVSREKKESFPLTVTSAQKNPTAFYLCASRRNGGYGYTFGSGTRLTVV.

The genes are TRBV11-1 and TRBJ2-1, with D unresolved. V was cut by 4 bases and J by 8 bases, with 12 bases left in between. Germline CDR1 reads SGHAT; CDR2 reads FQDESV (reference sequence). The CDR3 has 13 residues. CDR3 amino acids: CASSSRRSDEQFF. Here the CDR3 DNA reads TGTGCCAGCAGCTCTAGGCGTAGTGATGAGCAGTTCTTC. The whole variable domain, remainder taken from reference TRBV11-1 and TRBJ2-1, is EAEVAQSPRYKITEKSQAVAFWCDPISGHATLYWYRQILGQGPELLVQFQDESVVDDSQLPKDRFSAERLKGVDSTLKIQPAELGDSAMYLCASSSRRSDEQFFGPGTRLTVL.

V usage is TRBV25-1 and J usage is TRBJ2-5, with 9 bases matching TRBD1. Germline CDR1 reads MGHDK; CDR2 reads SYGVNS. The CDR3 runs 16 residues. Trimming cost V 4 bases and J 4 bases; bases outside gene matches: 10. In nucleotides, the CDR3 is TGTGCCAGCAGTGTAGGGGACAGGGAGATTGGAGAGACCCAGTACTTC. The encoded protein is CASSVGDREIGETQYF.

The gene calls are TRBV7-6 and TRBJ2-7; 8 bases align to TRBD1. J was trimmed by 5 bases and V by 5 bases; bases with no gene match: 8. Germline lookup yields CDR1 SGHVS and CDR2 FNYEAQ. The length of the CDR3 is 14 residues. CDR3 protein: CASSRWTGRDEQYF. Written as DNA, the CDR3 is TGTGCCAGCAGCCGATGGACAGGGAGAGACGAGCAGTACTTC.

The J gene is TRBJ1-1, the V gene TRBV19, with D possibly TRBD1 on 5 matching bases. V gave up 10 bases and J gave up 2 bases, with 17 bases separating them. Germline-derived CDR1 and CDR2 are LNHDA and SQIVND (reference sequence). The CDR3 runs to 14 residues. CDR3 sequence reads: CATRQNTLNTEAFF. The CDR3 DNA follows: TGTGCCACTCGACAGAACACGCTAAACACTGAAGCTTTCTTT.

The chain uses TRBV20-1 and TRBJ2-1; D unresolved. Germline CDR1 reads DFQATT; CDR2 reads SNEGSKA (reference sequence). V lost 2 bases and J 10 bases, leaving 9 bases between the germline ends. The CDR3 sequence is 11 residues long. The CDR3 protein is CSARRSLEQFF. The DNA of the CDR3 is TGCAGTGCTAGACGTTCCTTAGAGCAGTTCTTC.

The chain is built from TRBV3-1 (or the pseudogene TRBV3-2) and TRBJ2-3; the D call may be TRBD1 or TRBD2 (6 bases each). The CDR3 loop spans 15 amino acids. The V end was cut by 0 bases, the J end by 6 bases, with 13 bases between. The germline gives CDR1 LGHDT, CDR2 YNNKEL (reference sequence). CDR3 in DNA: TGTGCCAGCAGCCAAGATCGGGGGCCTCGGGATACGCAGTATTTT. The encoded protein is CASSQDRGPRDTQYF.

In DNA form, the CDR3 reads TGTGCCAGCTCACCAAAGCCGGGATGGGCTGAAGCTTTCTTT. Amino acids: CASSPKPGWAEAFF. The chain has TRBV18 and TRBJ1-1; D is uncertain. The CDR3 has 14 amino acids. Germline CDR1 KGHSH, CDR2 LQKENI. Deletions cut 2 bases from V and 6 bases from J, with 13 bases between. The entire variable domain, with the rest obtained from reference TRBV18 and TRBJ1-1, is as follows: NAGVMQNPRHLVRRRGQEARLRCSPMKGHSHVYWYRQLPEEGLKFMVYLQKENIIDESGMPKERFSAEFPKEGPSILRIQQVVRGDSAAYFCASSPKPGWAEAFFGQGTRLTVV.

The rearrangement uses TRBV11-2 and TRBJ2-1; TRBD2 matches at 9 bases. V dropped 0 bases and J dropped 9; count of bases not matched to a gene: 9. The V gene's germline CDR1 is SGHAT and CDR2 FQNNGV. The CDR3 consists of 16 residues. The CDR3: CASSLDGVAGVFEQFF. The CDR3 DNA follows: TGTGCCAGCAGCTTAGATGGAGTAGCGGGAGTTTTTGAGCAGTTCTTC.

V gene TRBV24-1 combines with J gene TRBJ2-7; 9 bases line up with TRBD1. J was trimmed by 1 base and V by 7 bases; bases with no gene match: 7. The germline V gene has CDR1 KGHDR and CDR2 SFDVKD. The CDR3 runs 15 residues. In nucleotides, the CDR3 is TGTGCCACCAGGACAACCGGGACAGGGTCCTACGAGCAGTACTTC. It encodes CATRTTGTGSYEQYF.

V is TRBV28 and J is TRBJ2-5, with D tentatively TRBD2 (7 bases). CDR1 is MDHEN and CDR2 is SYDVKM in the germline V gene. The CDR3 is 14 amino acids. V dropped 7 bases and J dropped 1 base, with 13 bases sitting between them. The CDR3 DNA reads as TGTGCCAGCAAAGTGGGGGGGGCCCAAGAGACCCAGTACTTC. Its protein product is CASKVGGAQETQYF.

The chain couples TRBV7-2 to TRBJ1-2; D unresolved. V dropped 2 bases and J dropped 0 bases, with 16 bases sitting between them. This CDR3 has 17 amino acids. Germline assignment: CDR1 SGHTA and CDR2 FQGNSA. CDR3 sequence (DNA): TGTGCCAGCAGCTTAAGAGAGGGTGTGGTCTCTAACTATGGCTACACCTTC. This translates into CASSLREGVVSNYGYTF.

This sequence joins TRBV6-2 or TRBV6-3 and TRBJ2-7, with D maybe TRBD2 (6 bases). The germline CDR1 and CDR2 sequences are MNHEY and SVGEGT. The ends were cut back, 5 bases at V and 7 bases at J, with 18 bases in the middle. The CDR3 extends over 14 amino acids. Here the CDR3 DNA reads TGTGCCAGCAGTCTCACTAGCTTGTTTCGTGAGCAGTACTTC. This sequence encodes CASSLTSLFREQYF.

J is TRBJ2-3 and V is TRBV7-3; 9 bases are shared with TRBD2. The V gene end was trimmed by 2 bases and the J gene end by 4 bases; junction bases not matched to a gene: 4. The CDR3 loop spans 15 amino acids. Germline values: CDR1 SGHTA, CDR2 FQGTGA. CDR3 protein: CASSLGLAGPDTQYF. The CDR3 nucleotides read TGTGCCAGCAGCTTAGGCCTAGCGGGGCCAGATACGCAGTATTTT.

V gene TRBV4-1 combines with J gene TRBJ2-7; no reliable D call. Trimming stripped 1 base from V and 5 bases from J, with 18 bases between. Germline CDR1 MGHRA, CDR2 YSYEKL. The CDR3 sequence is 16 residues long. The CDR3 here is CASSQGLETLAHEQYF. DNA of the CDR3: TGCGCCAGCAGCCAAGGTCTGGAAACTTTGGCGCACGAGCAGTACTTC.

The chain has TRBV28 and TRBJ2-3; D gene unclear. Germline CDR1 reads MDHEN; CDR2 reads SYDVKM. This CDR3 is 18 amino acids long. Trimming removed 6 bases at V and 2 bases at J, with 24 bases between. CDR3 amino acids: CASSSQLSRGYPTDTQYF. CDR3 bases: TGTGCCAGCAGCTCACAGCTTTCTCGCGGATACCCCACAGATACGCAGTATTTT.